This is a list of T cell receptor beta chains from one sample in a study of blood T cell repertoires in COVID-19. The method was immunoSEQ multiplex PCR; TCRdb's version includes in-frame clones alone and lacks a portion of them. The repertoire holds about 200,000 clones, roughly 80% seen once, with less than 8.5% in the top ten. The source material was PBMCs or T cells enriched from blood (not recorded which). These receptors all come from a man aged 35-49 years who had recovered from COVID-19. CDR3s include the opening cysteine and the closing phenylalanine or tryptophan. D genes are given only for firm matches. Rows give clone size only sometimes, using once, few, many, or a class for an expanded clone.

d_gene	abundance	j_gene	v_gene	CDR3aa	CDR3nt
TRBD1	NA	TRBJ1-1	TRBV3-1/TRBV3-2	CASSNGDRAAEAFF	TGTGCCAGCAGCAATGGGGACAGGGCCGCTGAAGCTTTCTTT
TRBD2	NA	TRBJ2-1	TRBV4-1	CASRRTSGGGGQFF	TGCGCCAGCAGACGCACTAGCGGGGGGGGAGGGCAGTTCTTC
NA	NA	TRBJ2-2	TRBV4-2	CASSQEGSWGGTGELFF	TGTGCCAGCAGCCAAGAAGGGTCTTGGGGAGGCACCGGGGAGCTGTTTTTT
NA	NA	TRBJ2-7	TRBV5-5	CASSSLQGHYEQYF	TGTGCCAGCAGCTCACTCCAGGGGCACTACGAGCAGTACTTC
NA	NA	TRBJ1-2	TRBV5-1	CASRISGQSNYGYTF	TGCGCCAGCAGGATATCTGGACAGTCCAACTATGGCTACACCTTC
TRBD2	NA	TRBJ2-3	TRBV27	CASSSSGSSTDTQYF	TGTGCCAGCAGTTCGAGCGGGAGTAGCACAGATACGCAGTATTTT
TRBD2	NA	TRBJ2-3	TRBV3-1/TRBV3-2	CASSPTGTRKGTDTQYF	TGTGCCAGCAGCCCTACCGGGACTAGAAAGGGCACAGATACGCAGTATTTT
NA	NA	TRBJ1-1	TRBV12-5	CASGLVAQGTQAFF	TGTGCTAGTGGTTTGGTCGCCCAGGGGACCCAAGCTTTCTTT
NA	NA	TRBJ1-3	TRBV5-1	CASSAATGSVNTIYF	TGCGCCAGCAGCGCGGCGACAGGATCGGTAAACACCATATATTTT
TRBD1	NA	TRBJ1-4	TRBV28	CASSSGQGTNEKLFF	TGTGCCAGCAGTTCGGGACAGGGAACTAATGAAAAACTGTTTTTT
TRBD1	NA	TRBJ1-3	TRBV6-1	CASRDRVGNTIYF	TGTGCCAGCAGAGACAGGGTTGGAAACACCATATATTTT
NA	NA	TRBJ1-4	TRBV30	CAWSPSRVATNEKLFF	TGTGCCTGGAGTCCGTCGCGGGTTGCAACTAATGAAAAACTGTTTTTT
NA	NA	TRBJ2-1	TRBV11-2	CASSLAGSINNEQFF	TGTGCCAGCAGCTTAGCAGGGTCTATTAACAATGAGCAGTTCTTC
TRBD1	NA	TRBJ1-1	TRBV28	CASRRQGDTEAFF	TGTGCCAGCAGGAGACAGGGGGACACTGAAGCTTTCTTT
TRBD1	NA	TRBJ1-1	TRBV3-1/TRBV3-2	CASSDRGPTFF	TGTGCCAGCAGCGACAGGGGGCCAACTTTCTTT
TRBD1	NA	TRBJ1-2	TRBV7-2	CASSLGAGGTYGYTF	TGTGCCAGCAGCTTAGGGGCAGGGGGCACCTATGGCTACACCTTC
NA	NA	TRBJ2-7	TRBV27	CASSLGPPYEQYF	TGTGCCAGCAGTTTAGGGCCCCCCTACGAGCAGTACTTC
TRBD1	NA	TRBJ2-7	TRBV6-1	CASSEQGAGEQYF	TGTGCCAGCAGTGAACAGGGGGCTGGCGAGCAGTACTTC
NA	NA	TRBJ1-1	TRBV10-2	CASSPQGRTEAFF	TGCGCCAGCAGTCCACAGGGTCGGACTGAAGCTTTCTTT
TRBD1	NA	TRBJ1-6	TRBV11-2	CASSPTGVVSPLHF	TGTGCCAGCAGCCCGACAGGGGTGGTTTCACCCCTCCACTTT
NA	NA	TRBJ1-5	TRBV25-1	CASSEGSQGQPQHF	TGTGCCAGCAGTGAAGGTTCCCAGGGACAGCCCCAGCATTTT
NA	NA	TRBJ1-1	TRBV4-1	CASSQQTAMNTEAFF	TGCGCCAGCAGCCAGCAGACAGCTATGAACACTGAAGCTTTCTTT
TRBD1	once	TRBJ1-1	TRBV10-3	CAISESINRGHTEAFF	TGTGCCATCAGTGAGTCGATAAACAGGGGGCACACTGAAGCTTTCTTT
TRBD1	NA	TRBJ1-6	TRBV6-2/TRBV6-3	CASSWDRGDQGPLHF	TGTGCCAGCAGTTGGGACAGGGGAGACCAGGGACCCCTCCACTTT
NA	NA	TRBJ1-1	TRBV5-1	CASSLTRGGSRTEAFF	TGCGCCAGCAGCTTGACGCGTGGGGGCTCACGGACTGAAGCTTTCTTT